The 9 T cell receptor beta chains below come from one sample, sequenced in a study of blood T cell repertoires in COVID-19. Only in-frame clones appear in the TCRdb table, and some are missing; sequencing was by immunoSEQ multiplex PCR. The profile shows 200,000 to 300,000 clones, 80% to 90% of them singletons. Sequenced sample: peripheral blood. These receptors were collected from a young man with active or convalescent COVID-19.

The gene calls are TRBV7-2 and TRBJ1-2; tentative D call: TRBD1 (6 bases). The CDR3 totals 13 residues. Trimming shortened V by 6 bases and J by 4 bases, and 12 bases separated the two germline ends. The germline V gene encodes CDR1 SGHTA and CDR2 FQGNSA. CDR3 sequence: CASSHDRSYGYTF. In DNA, the CDR3 is TGTGCCAGCAGTCATGACAGGAGCTATGGCTACACCTTC.

This clone was observed a single time. V is TRBV6-5 and J is TRBJ1-2; weak D call: TRBD1 (6 bases). Germline CDR1 and CDR2: MNHEY and SVGAGI. V lost 2 bases, J lost 8 bases, and 15 bases lay in between. There are 14 residues in the CDR3. The CDR3 coding sequence is TGTGCCAGCAGTTACCGATCGGACAGTACGGGCTACACCTTC. Residues: CASSYRSDSTGYTF.

CDR3 sequence reads: CASSFFPTGPPNTEAFF. Written as DNA, the CDR3 is TGTGCCAGCAGCTTTTTCCCGACAGGGCCGCCGAACACTGAAGCTTTCTTT. The chain employs TRBV7-9 and TRBJ1-1; 7 bases map to TRBD1. Trimming removed 3 bases from V and 1 base from J; junction bases left unmatched: 11. CDR1 is SEHNR and CDR2 is FQNEAQ in the germline V gene (reference sequence). This CDR3 spans 17 amino acids.

This clone was observed once. The V and J genes are TRBV13 and TRBJ1-1; the D is unclear. The CDR3 is made up of 12 amino acids. CDR1 and CDR2 from the germline V gene are PRHDT and FYEKMQ (reference sequence). V was pared by 8 bases and J by 1 base, with 8 bases between. CDR3 region: CASAEENTEAFF. CDR3 sequence (DNA): TGTGCCAGCGCGGAGGAGAACACTGAAGCTTTCTTT. The whole variable domain, remainder taken from reference TRBV13 and TRBJ1-1, is AAGVIQSPRHLIKEKRETATLKCYPIPRHDTVYWYQQGPGQDPQFLISFYEKMQSDKGSIPDRFSAQQFSDYHSELNMSSLELGDSALYFCASAEENTEAFFGQGTRLTVV.

J is TRBJ1-3 and V is TRBV4-1; tentative D call: TRBD1 (5 bases). The CDR3 loop spans 18 amino acids. The V end lost 0 bases, the J end lost 0 bases, and 15 bases lay between the germline ends. The V gene's germline CDR1 is MGHRA and CDR2 YSYEKL. The CDR3 sequence: CASSQEREGFLSGNTIYF. CDR3 DNA: TGCGCCAGCAGCCAAGAGCGGGAGGGGTTCCTCTCTGGAAACACCATATATTTT.

This clone came up once. The rearrangement joins TRBV30 to TRBJ1-5; 9 nucleotides align to TRBD1. Trimming removed 5 bases from V and 7 bases from J; junction bases left unmatched: 6. Germline V CDR1 and CDR2: GTSNPN, SVGIG (reference sequence). The CDR3 contains 13 residues. The CDR3: CAWGDRASQPQHF. The CDR3 DNA is TGTGCCTGGGGGGACAGGGCGAGCCAGCCCCAGCATTTT.

This clone showed up just a few times. V is TRBV4-3 and J is TRBJ2-2, with a possible D match to TRBD2 (6 bases). Germline V gives CDR1 LGHNA, CDR2 YSLEER. This CDR3 is 15 amino acids long. Between the trimmed V and J ends, which lost 0 bases and 3 bases, there was a span of 8 bases. CDR3 coding DNA: TGCGCCAGCAGCCAAGATCGGGGGTACACCGGGGAGCTGTTTTTT. Translated, it gives CASSQDRGYTGELFF.

The CDR3 sequence: CASSPPGQRNTIYF. The CDR3 nucleotides are TGTGCCAGCAGCCCGCCTGGGCAGCGAAACACCATATATTTT. V is TRBV9 and J is TRBJ1-3, with unresolved D. Germline V gene lookup returns CDR1 SGDLS and CDR2 YYNGEE. This CDR3 region has 14 residues. Deletions cut 4 bases from V and 5 bases from J, with 13 bases between. The full variable domain, completed using reference TRBV9 and TRBJ1-3, is DSGVTQTPKHLITATGQRVTLRCSPRSGDLSVYWYQQSLDQGLQFLIQYYNGEERAKGNILERFSAQQFPDLHSELNLSSLELGDSALYFCASSPPGQRNTIYFGEGSWLTVV.

The V and J genes are TRBV5-8 and TRBJ1-2; D is uncertain. V was shortened by 2 bases and J by 3 bases, with 8 bases between the two germline ends. CDR1 and CDR2 (germline): SGHTS, YDEGEE. This CDR3 spans 13 amino acids. CDR3 protein: CASSFVQDYGYTF. In DNA form, the CDR3 reads TGTGCCAGCAGCTTTGTGCAGGACTATGGCTACACCTTC.